These 13 T cell receptor beta chains were all obtained from the same sample, sequenced in a study of blood T cell repertoires in COVID-19. Clones were read by immunoSEQ multiplex PCR, and TCRdb kept only the in-frame ones, dropping some. The sample yields around 110,000 clones, about 91% seen once. The sequencing sample was made of peripheral blood. These receptors were obtained from a man over 45 with active or convalescent COVID-19.

This chain links TRBV10-3 with TRBJ1-1, with a tentative D call TRBD1 (5 bases). CDR1 is ENHRY, CDR2 SYGVKD, per germline. The CDR3 sequence is 14 residues long. The germline V and J ends were trimmed by 1 base and 6 bases, with 12 bases remaining between them. Here the CDR3 reads CAISEFSGGSEAFF. Here the CDR3 DNA reads TGTGCCATCAGTGAGTTTTCCGGGGGTTCTGAAGCTTTCTTT.

The J gene is TRBJ1-4, the V gene TRBV4-3, with D tentatively TRBD1 (6 bases). There are 16 residues in the CDR3. Per the germline V gene, CDR1 is LGHNA and CDR2 is YSLEER. V was cut by 0 bases and J by 2 bases, with 10 bases left in between. CDR3 amino acids: CASSQDRGWTNEKLFF. For the CDR3, the DNA is TGCGCCAGCAGCCAAGACAGGGGTTGGACTAATGAAAAACTGTTTTTT.

The V call is TRBV25-1, the J call TRBJ1-4, with D possibly TRBD1 on 6 matching bases. The germline V gene has CDR1 MGHDK and CDR2 SYGVNS. V dropped 2 bases and J dropped 0 bases, with 13 bases sitting between them. The length of the CDR3 is 17 residues. The DNA of the CDR3 is TGTGCCAGCAGTGAAAGAGGGGAGGGGGCAACTAATGAAAAACTGTTTTTT. The encoded protein is CASSERGEGATNEKLFF.

This chain connects TRBV25-1 to TRBJ1-2; D remains unclear. Germline V CDR1 and CDR2: MGHDK, SYGVNS. With 1 base removed from V and 5 bases from J, the gap between germline ends came to 2 bases. This CDR3 region has 11 residues. The DNA for the CDR3 is TGTGCCAGCAGTGAATCTTATGGCTACACCTTC. It specifies CASSESYGYTF.

V is TRBV6-4 and J is TRBJ2-2, with 11 nucleotides matching TRBD2. Germline V gene sequence: CDR1 MRHNA, CDR2 SNTAGT. CDR3 length: 15 residues. The J segment lost 6 bases and the V segment lost 4 bases, leaving 4 bases of the junction unmatched. The CDR3 loop reads CASSVTSGSSGELFF. The CDR3 nucleotides read TGTGCCAGCAGTGTAACTAGCGGGAGTTCCGGGGAGCTGTTTTTT.

The sample holds a few counts of this clone. This chain links TRBV4-1 with TRBJ2-1, with D tentatively TRBD1 (6 bases). V lost 3 bases and J lost 6, with 9 bases in between. This CDR3 has 13 amino acids. Per the germline V gene, CDR1 is MGHRA and CDR2 is YSYEKL. The CDR3 DNA reads as TGCGCCAGCAGCCAGTTGGACAGCAATGAGCAGTTCTTC. This codes for CASSQLDSNEQFF.

V is TRBV30 and J is TRBJ1-2, with a possible D match to TRBD1 (6 bases). Trimming shortened V by 0 bases and J by 6 bases, and 11 bases separated the two germline ends. CDR1 is GTSNPN, CDR2 SVGIG, per germline (reference sequence). The CDR3 runs 13 residues. In nucleotides, the CDR3 is TGTGCCTGGAGTGTCGGGACAATAGATGGCTACACCTTC. Translated, it gives CAWSVGTIDGYTF.

The chain combines TRBV2 with TRBJ2-3, with a weak D call TRBD2 (7 bases). Trimming pared 10 bases from V and 4 bases from J, leaving 27 bases between. In germline, CDR1 is SNHLY, CDR2 FYNNEI. This CDR3 has 17 residues. DNA of the CDR3: TGTGCCACCAGGCGGGGACAAACCTTTGGGGGGGCAGATACGCAGTATTTT. It yields the protein CATRRGQTFGGADTQYF.

The sample holds one count of this clone. The chain carries TRBV27 and TRBJ2-1, with D possibly being TRBD1 (6 bases). Germline CDR1 reads MNHEY; CDR2 reads SMNVEV (reference sequence). This CDR3 is 13 amino acids long. Trimming stripped 5 bases from V and 8 bases from J, with 13 bases between. CDR3 amino acids: CASSGPGVYEQFF. The CDR3 bases are TGTGCCAGCAGTGGGCCAGGGGTTTATGAGCAGTTCTTC.

This clone was counted a single time. This chain joins TRBV28 and TRBJ1-5; no clear D. The CDR3 has 16 amino acids. V lost 6 bases, J lost 0 bases, and 15 bases lay in between. In germline, CDR1 is MDHEN, CDR2 SYDVKM. CDR3 residues: CASSLRAAGSNQPQHF. The CDR3 region has the DNA TGTGCCAGCAGCTTACGGGCTGCGGGTAGCAATCAGCCCCAGCATTTT.

The J gene is TRBJ1-2, the V gene TRBV19; D remains ambiguous. V lost 10 bases and J lost 7, with 13 bases in between. The CDR3 has 11 residues. Germline loops: CDR1 LNHDA, CDR2 SQIVND (reference sequence). As DNA, the CDR3 is TGTGCCACCTCCCTGCGGGGTGGCTACACCTTC. Translating it yields CATSLRGGYTF. The full variable domain, with the rest looked up from reference TRBV19 and TRBJ1-2, is DGGITQSPKYLFRKEGQNVTLSCEQNLNHDAMYWYRQDPGQGLRLIYYSQIVNDFQKGDIAEGYSVSREKKESFPLTVTSAQKNPTAFYLCATSLRGGYTFGSGTRLTVV.

This clone was observed a few times. The chain recombines TRBV5-1 with TRBJ2-7; 8 bases match TRBD2. This CDR3 spans 14 amino acids. Germline CDR1 is SGHRS and CDR2 is YFSETQ. The ends lost 1 base at V and 6 bases at J; junction bases unmatched: 6. This CDR3 reads CASSLLGLAREQYF. CDR3 DNA sequence: TGCGCCAGCAGCTTGCTAGGACTAGCACGCGAGCAGTACTTC.

The chain couples TRBV11-3 to TRBJ2-3; 12 nucleotides align to TRBD1. The V gene's germline CDR1 is SGHNT and CDR2 YENEEA. The junction had 2 bases not matched to a gene; V was cut back by 0 bases and J by 7 bases. The CDR3 spans 15 residues. Here the CDR3 DNA reads TGTGCCAGCAGCTTAGAGGGACAGGGGGCGAATACGCAGTATTTT. This codes for CASSLEGQGANTQYF.